This T cell receptor (beta chain) was identified during a study of vaccination and CD4 T cells after COVID-19. Study summary: Diagnosis preceded the drawing of post-COVID samples by a median around 95 days (range 35 to 161).

V was pared by 3 bases and J by 9 bases, with 12 bases between. The CDR3 runs 12 residues. Germline assignment: CDR1 DFQATT and CDR2 SNEGSKA (reference sequence). Time point denoted: late sampling 161 to 241 days after vaccination in three convalescent patients. Treatment described: approximately nine-day PBMC culture with coronavirus spike peptide pools or control peptides (ViraFEST assay). For this clonotype: Its specificity is unknown.

The Oncomine TCR Beta short-read assay generated sequence data from the DNA of cultured CD4+ T cells. Each CDR3 protein is one row after TCRdb ran MiXCR on the PCR reads. The table lists more than 20,000 distinct CDR3 sequences, over 40% of them singletons. This receptor was identified in a human donor who had recovered from COVID-19. The gene calls are TRBV20-1 and TRBJ2-1, with D unclear. Sequences were derived from CD4+ T cells from blood, cultured in vitro, sampled about 7 months after SARS-CoV-2 vaccination. This chain's CDR3 is CSARRTFGEQFF. The CDR3 DNA sequence: TGCAGTGCTAGGAGGACCTTCGGTGAGCAGTTCTTC.